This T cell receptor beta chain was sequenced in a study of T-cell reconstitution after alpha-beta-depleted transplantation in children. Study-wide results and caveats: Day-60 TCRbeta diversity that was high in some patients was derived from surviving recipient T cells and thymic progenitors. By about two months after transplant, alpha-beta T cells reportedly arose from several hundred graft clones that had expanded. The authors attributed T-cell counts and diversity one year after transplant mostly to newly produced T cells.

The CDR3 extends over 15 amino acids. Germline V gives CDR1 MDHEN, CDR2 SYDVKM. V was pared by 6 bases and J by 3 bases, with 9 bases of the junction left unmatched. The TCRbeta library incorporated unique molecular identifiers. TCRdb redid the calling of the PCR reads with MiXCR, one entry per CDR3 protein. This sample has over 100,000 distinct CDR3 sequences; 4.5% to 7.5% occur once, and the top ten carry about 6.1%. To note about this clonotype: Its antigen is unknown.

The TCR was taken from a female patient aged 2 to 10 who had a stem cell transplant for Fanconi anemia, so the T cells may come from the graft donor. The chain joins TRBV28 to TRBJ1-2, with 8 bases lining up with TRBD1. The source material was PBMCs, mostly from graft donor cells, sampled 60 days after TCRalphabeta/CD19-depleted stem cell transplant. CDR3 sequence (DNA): TGTGCCAGCAGACCTCAGGGGGCGGTCTACTATGGCTACACCTTC. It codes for CASRPQGAVYYGYTF.